These 17 T cell receptor beta chains originate from one sample sequenced in a study of cytomegalovirus exposure and HLA in healthy donors. It was with 60 Vbeta and 13 Jbeta primers that the PCR ran. TCRdb keeps only in-frame clones here, not all; method: immunoSEQ multiplex PCR. The table lists roughly 140,000 clones, roughly 77% of them singletons. The sequenced material came from PBMCs. The receptors derive from a human donor in good health.

The chain carries TRBV9 and TRBJ2-2; TRBD2 matches 10 bases. J gave up 2 bases and V 4 bases, and 14 bases lay outside the gene matches. The CDR3 sequence is 19 residues long. Germline CDR1 and CDR2: SGDLS and YYNGEE. The CDR3 DNA reads TGTGCCAGCAGCCTTTCCGCCTTAGCTAGCGGGAGCAACACCGGGGAGCTGTTTTTT. Its protein is CASSLSALASGSNTGELFF. Variable domain in full (rest from reference TRBV9 and TRBJ2-2): DSGVTQTPKHLITATGQRVTLRCSPRSGDLSVYWYQQSLDQGLQFLIQYYNGEERAKGNILERFSAQQFPDLHSELNLSSLELGDSALYFCASSLSALASGSNTGELFFGEGSRLTVL.

This rearrangement joins TRBV19 to TRBJ1-2; 8 positions match TRBD1. The CDR3 consists of 13 residues. Trimming at V came to 3 bases and at J to 6 bases, leaving 3 bases not matched to a gene. The germline gives CDR1 LNHDA, CDR2 SQIVND (reference sequence). The CDR3 reads CASSMTGEDGYTF. The CDR3 nucleotides are TGTGCCAGTAGTATGACAGGGGAGGATGGCTACACCTTC.

The V call is TRBV7-9, the J call TRBJ1-1; tentative D call: TRBD1 (5 bases). V lost 3 bases to trimming and J lost 2 bases, with 13 bases between them. CDR3 length equals 15 residues. Looked up from germline, CDR1 is SEHNR and CDR2 is FQNEAQ (reference sequence). The CDR3 nucleotides are TGTGCCAGCAGCTTCGGGACCGGGGGAAACACTGAAGCTTTCTTT. Protein sequence: CASSFGTGGNTEAFF.

The J gene is TRBJ1-1, the V gene TRBV7-9, with D possibly matching TRBD1 (5 bases). CDR1 is SEHNR and CDR2 is FQNEAQ in the germline V gene (reference sequence). This CDR3 is built from 16 residues. The V end lost 5 bases, the J end lost 2 bases, and 18 bases lay between the germline ends. The CDR3 DNA reads TGTGCCAGCAGCCCGCTCTTGGGGCCTGAAAACACTGAAGCTTTCTTT. The encoded protein is CASSPLLGPENTEAFF.

The chain combines TRBV27 with TRBJ2-7, with 13 bases matching TRBD2. The CDR3 runs to 13 residues. J was trimmed by 3 bases and V by 10 bases; bases with no gene match: 3. Per the germline V gene, CDR1 is MNHEY and CDR2 is SMNVEV (reference sequence). CDR3 nucleotides: TGTGCCACCCGACTAGCGGGAGGCTACGAGCAGTACTTC. Translation: CATRLAGGYEQYF.

The chain has TRBV27 and TRBJ1-4; 9 positions match TRBD1. Germline V gene sequence: CDR1 MNHEY, CDR2 SMNVEV (reference sequence). J lost 1 base, V lost 5 bases, and 14 bases had no gene match. This CDR3 has 19 amino acids. The CDR3 here is CASSARTGGNGLTNEKLFF. CDR3 nucleotide sequence: TGTGCCAGCAGTGCCCGTACAGGGGGCAATGGTTTAACTAATGAAAAACTGTTTTTT.

This clone was seen only a few times. The chain couples TRBV2 to TRBJ2-2, with D perhaps matching TRBD1 (5 bases). The V and J ends lost 5 bases and 5 bases respectively, with 18 bases between them. CDR3 size: 16 residues. Germline CDR1 is SNHLY and CDR2 is FYNNEI. The CDR3 DNA reads TGTGCCAGCAGTCTATCTCAGGGAAAGAGGACCGGGGAGCTGTTTTTT. It encodes CASSLSQGKRTGELFF.

To note about this clone: The same CDR3 is also encoded by other DNA sequences in this sample. J is TRBJ1-2 and V is TRBV4-3; unclear D gene. The germline V gene has CDR1 LGHNA and CDR2 YSLEER. The CDR3 extends over 17 amino acids. Between the trimmed V and J ends, which lost 1 base and 4 bases, there was a span of 19 bases. For the CDR3, the DNA is TGCGCCAGCAGCCAAGGGCTCTTGGTACCTTCTCTCTATGGCTACACCTTC. Protein: CASSQGLLVPSLYGYTF.

The rearrangement joins TRBV19 to TRBJ1-2; no clear D. Trimming cost V 3 bases and J 4 bases, with 12 bases left between them. Looked up from germline, CDR1 is LNHDA and CDR2 is SQIVND (reference sequence). The CDR3 is 14 residues long. The CDR3, as DNA: TGTGCCAGTAGTATGGCGGCCTTAGGCTATGGCTACACCTTC. It is translated as CASSMAALGYGYTF.

The chain uses TRBV7-2 and TRBJ2-7; a possible D gene is TRBD2 (5 bases). This CDR3 is 17 amino acids long. CDR1 SGHTA and CDR2 FQGNSA come from the germline V gene. V was clipped by 5 bases and J by 0 bases, with 20 bases between them. CDR3 sequence: CASSPRSGRPDSYEQYF. The CDR3 nucleotides are TGTGCCAGCAGCCCGCGCTCGGGAAGACCAGACTCCTACGAGCAGTACTTC.

The genes are TRBV6-5 and TRBJ1-1, with D unclear. Per the germline V gene, CDR1 is MNHEY and CDR2 is SVGAGI. The V and J ends lost 2 bases and 3 bases respectively, with 16 bases between them. The CDR3 spans 16 residues. The CDR3 nucleotides read TGTGCCAGCAGTTACGTCCCGCCACTCCGTGACACTGAAGCTTTCTTT. It codes for CASSYVPPLRDTEAFF.

This chain links TRBV5-5 with TRBJ2-3, with TRBD1 identical over 7 bases. The CDR3 totals 16 residues. CDR1 SGHKS and CDR2 YYEKEE come from the germline V gene (reference sequence). V lost 3 bases to trimming and J lost 0 bases; unmatched junction nucleotides: 7. The CDR3 bases are TGTGCCAGCAGCTGGACAGGCTTTCTGAGCACAGATACGCAGTATTTT. It is translated as CASSWTGFLSTDTQYF.

The chain has TRBV11-2 and TRBJ1-2; possibly TRBD1 for D (6 bases). The germline gives CDR1 SGHAT, CDR2 FQNNGV. CDR3 length: 14 amino acids. Trimming pared 5 bases from V and 3 bases from J, leaving 13 bases between. Written as DNA, the CDR3 is TGTGCCAGCAGCCCCTGGGCAGGGGACTATGGCTACACCTTC. It codes for CASSPWAGDYGYTF.

This chain connects TRBV5-1 to TRBJ1-4, with D perhaps matching TRBD1 (5 bases). Germline V gives CDR1 SGHRS, CDR2 YFSETQ. Trimming took off 0 bases at V and 7 bases at J, with 13 bases between the two ends. The CDR3 sequence is 15 residues long. CDR3 protein: CASSLGAGKGEKLFF. In DNA form, the CDR3 reads TGCGCCAGCAGCTTGGGGGCAGGGAAGGGTGAAAAACTGTTTTTT.

The chain uses TRBV4-1 and TRBJ2-5, with D hard to call. The CDR3 extends over 14 amino acids. Germline V gene sequence: CDR1 MGHRA, CDR2 YSYEKL. V was shortened by 0 bases and J by 1 base, with 6 bases between the two germline ends. Written as DNA, the CDR3 is TGCGCCAGCAGCCAAGATACTATCCAAGAGACCCAGTACTTC. Its protein is CASSQDTIQETQYF.

The V call is TRBV10-1, the J call TRBJ2-2, with 7 bases fitting TRBD2. J lost 3 bases, V lost 3 bases, and 10 bases had no gene match. The CDR3 length is 17 residues. CDR1 and CDR2 (germline): WNHNN, SYGVQD (reference sequence). CDR3 protein: CASSERRAGVDTGELFF. CDR3 nucleotides: TGCGCCAGCAGTGAAAGGCGGGCGGGAGTGGACACCGGGGAGCTGTTTTTT.

In this sample, this clone turned up once. The chain carries TRBV6-5 and TRBJ1-1, with 10 bases that match TRBD1. The length of the CDR3 is 15 residues. With 3 bases clipped from V and 9 bases from J, the junction kept 10 bases outside the gene matches. Germline CDR1 is MNHEY and CDR2 is SVGAGI. The DNA for the CDR3 is TGTGCCAGCAGTTATAATTCCGGGACAGGGGTAAAAGCTTTCTTT. Translated, it gives CASSYNSGTGVKAFF.